This TCR beta chain stems from a study of vaccination and CD4 T cells after COVID-19. Study-wide background: Samples were taken after vaccination, a median of roughly 70 days after dose two, with a range of 14 to 241.

Stated treatment: 10-day PBMC culture with coronavirus spike peptide pools or control peptides (ViraFEST assay). Wells contained roughly 2 million PBMCs each, and these were cultured with around 9.6 IU/ml IL-2 and around 10 ug/ml peptide pools. The assay that was used to sequence DNA from cultured CD4+ T cells was the Oncomine TCR Beta short-read assay. TCRdb re-analysed the PCR reads in MiXCR, keeping a single row per CDR3 protein. The profile shows some 9,500 distinct CDR3 sequences, roughly 65% of them singletons. The CDR3 sequence is 15 residues long. Trimming stripped 5 bases from V and 0 bases from J, with 13 bases between. Per germline, CDR1 SNHLY and CDR2 FYNNEI. With respect to this clonotype: What it binds is not known.

This TCR came from a human donor who had recovered from COVID-19. This sequence joins TRBV2 and TRBJ1-1; a weak D match, TRBD1 (6 bases). The sample here was CD4+ T cells from blood, cultured in vitro, taken before SARS-CoV-2 vaccination. Written as DNA, the CDR3 is TGTGCCAGCAGTCTGGAGGGGGGGATGAACACTGAAGCTTTCTTT. Its translation is CASSLEGGMNTEAFF. The complete variable domain, with remaining parts taken from reference TRBV2 and TRBJ1-1, reads EPEVTQTPSHQVTQMGQEVILRCVPISNHLYFYWYRQILGQKVEFLVSFYNNEISEKSEIFDDQFSVERPDGSNFTLKIRSTKLEDSAMYFCASSLEGGMNTEAFFGQGTRLTVV.